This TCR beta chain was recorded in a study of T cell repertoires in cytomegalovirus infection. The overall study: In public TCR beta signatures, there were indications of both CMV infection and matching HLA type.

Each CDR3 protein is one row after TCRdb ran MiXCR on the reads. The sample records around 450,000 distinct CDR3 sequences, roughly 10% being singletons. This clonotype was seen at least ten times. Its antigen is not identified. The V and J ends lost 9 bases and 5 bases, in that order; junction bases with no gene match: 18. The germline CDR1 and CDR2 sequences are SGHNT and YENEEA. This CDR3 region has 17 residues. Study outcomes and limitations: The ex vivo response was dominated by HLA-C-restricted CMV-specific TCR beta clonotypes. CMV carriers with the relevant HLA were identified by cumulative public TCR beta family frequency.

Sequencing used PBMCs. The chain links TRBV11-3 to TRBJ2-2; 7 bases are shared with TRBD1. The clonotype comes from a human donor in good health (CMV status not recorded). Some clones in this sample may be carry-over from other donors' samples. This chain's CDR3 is CARRPRVPTGRTGELFF. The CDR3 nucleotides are TGTGCCAGGAGACCCAGGGTTCCGACAGGGCGGACCGGGGAGCTGTTTTTT.